These 31 T cell receptor beta chains share one sample of origin, sequenced in a study of PD-1 blockade in classical Hodgkin lymphoma (TCRdb year 2020). The library was produced with the immunoSEQ multiplex PCR assay. This is the immuneACCESS table as TCRdb keeps it, with only in-frame sequences that have V and J called. A part of the clones is gone; compared with another copy, unresolved V genes explain less than half, and the rest is unexplained. Across this sample there are roughly 100,000 clones, with 75% to 90% seen only once. The leading ten clones occupy around 7% of the sample. This sample's time point label indicates: cycle 2 day 1 (C2D1) of nivolumab. Relapse after autologous stem cell transplantation had occurred in all trial patients, and cohorts A, B and C were distinguished by prior brentuximab vedotin exposure. The sample consisted of peripheral blood mononuclear cells (PBMCs), taken before the second cycle of nivolumab. These receptors were obtained from a human donor with classical Hodgkin lymphoma.

This chain links TRBV5-1 with TRBJ2-2; the D gene is possibly TRBD2 (5 bases). The CDR3 spans 15 residues. Germline CDR1 reads SGHRS; CDR2 reads YFSETQ. The V end lost 0 bases, the J end lost 1 base, and 7 bases lay between the germline ends. The CDR3 nucleotides are TGCGCCAGCAGCTTGGCCGGGGAGAACACCGGGGAGCTGTTTTTT. This gives the protein CASSLAGENTGELFF. Using reference TRBV5-1 and TRBJ2-2 for the parts outside the CDR3, the full variable domain is KAGVTQTPRYLIKTRGQQVTLSCSPISGHRSVSWYQQTPGQGLQFLFEYFSETQRNKGNFPGRFSGRQFSNSRSEMNVSTLELGDSALYLCASSLAGENTGELFFGEGSRLTVL.

The chain employs TRBV19 and TRBJ2-1; 10 bases are shared with TRBD1. CDR1 LNHDA and CDR2 SQIVND come from the germline V gene (reference sequence). The CDR3 is 14 amino acids. V lost 4 bases and J lost 3; bases outside the gene matches: 0. This CDR3 reads CASSRTGGYNEQFF. In nucleotides, the CDR3 is TGTGCCAGTAGTAGGACAGGGGGCTACAATGAGCAGTTCTTC.

The chain couples TRBV15 to TRBJ2-5, with TRBD1 as a possible D gene (6 bases). V lost 1 base to trimming and J lost 4 bases, with 16 bases between them. The CDR3 runs 16 residues. Germline CDR1 LNHNV, CDR2 YYDKDF (reference sequence). The CDR3 protein is CATSRANPRGRETQYF. DNA of the CDR3: TGTGCCACCAGCAGAGCGAATCCTAGGGGGAGAGAGACCCAGTACTTC.

The rearrangement joins TRBV2 to TRBJ2-3; TRBD1 matches at 7 bases. V dropped 2 bases and J dropped 1; count of bases not matched to a gene: 6. From germline, CDR1 is SNHLY and CDR2 FYNNEI. The CDR3 consists of 16 residues. For the CDR3, the DNA is TGTGCCAGCAGTGAATTTTGGGACAGAGGCACAGATACGCAGTATTTT. Translation: CASSEFWDRGTDTQYF.

The count of this clone is one. The gene calls are TRBV30 and TRBJ2-5; D is ambiguous. This CDR3 has 12 residues. Germline V gene sequence: CDR1 GTSNPN, CDR2 SVGIG (reference sequence). Trimming pared 3 bases from V and 0 bases from J, leaving 5 bases between. The CDR3 is CAWSVYQETQYF. CDR3 sequence (DNA): TGTGCCTGGAGCGTGTACCAAGAGACCCAGTACTTC.

The chain is built from TRBV10-3 and TRBJ2-3, with 11 bases lining up with TRBD2. The CDR3 sequence is 19 residues long. Germline values: CDR1 ENHRY, CDR2 SYGVKD. V was clipped by 4 bases and J by 4 bases; unmatched bases: 16. In DNA form, the CDR3 reads TGTGCCATCAGTGGGGGCCCGGGGAGCGGGACTAGCGGCGCAGATACGCAGTATTTT. Its translation: CAISGGPGSGTSGADTQYF.

This chain links TRBV7-9 with TRBJ1-5; D may be TRBD1 (6 bases). Germline V gene sequence: CDR1 SEHNR, CDR2 FQNEAQ (reference sequence). Trimming removed 3 bases at V and 1 base at J, with 10 bases between. This CDR3 has 15 residues. The CDR3 nucleotides read TGTGCCAGCAGCTTCGGGACACCGAGCAATCAGCCCCAGCATTTT. Amino acid sequence: CASSFGTPSNQPQHF.

The chain couples TRBV7-9 to TRBJ2-3; 8 positions agree with TRBD2. J was trimmed by 7 bases and V by 2 bases; bases with no gene match: 5. CDR1 SEHNR and CDR2 FQNEAQ come from the germline V gene (reference sequence). This CDR3 has 14 residues. CDR3 protein: CASSLLAGAHTQYF. CDR3 nucleotide sequence: TGTGCCAGCAGCTTACTAGCGGGCGCTCATACGCAGTATTTT.

The V call is TRBV19, the J call TRBJ2-7, with TRBD2 as a possible D gene (6 bases). This CDR3 region has 13 residues. The germline V and J ends were trimmed by 5 bases and 0 bases, with 8 bases remaining between them. The germline gives CDR1 LNHDA, CDR2 SQIVND (reference sequence). As DNA, the CDR3 is TGTGCCAGTAGTTCGGGGGTCTCCTACGAGCAGTACTTC. This sequence encodes CASSSGVSYEQYF. Full variable domain (missing parts from reference TRBV19 and TRBJ2-7): DGGITQSPKYLFRKEGQNVTLSCEQNLNHDAMYWYRQDPGQGLRLIYYSQIVNDFQKGDIAEGYSVSREKKESFPLTVTSAQKNPTAFYLCASSSGVSYEQYFGPGTRLTVT.

The chain links TRBV7-2 to TRBJ1-2; D is ambiguous. The CDR3 extends over 13 amino acids. Germline CDR1 is SGHTA and CDR2 is FQGNSA. Trimming left V 1 base short and J 7 bases short, with 10 bases between. CDR3 DNA sequence: TGTGCCAGCAGCTTAGGTGCAGGCAGTGGCTACACCTTC. The encoded protein is CASSLGAGSGYTF.

J is TRBJ1-5 and V is TRBV19, with D maybe TRBD1 (6 bases). Germline loops: CDR1 LNHDA, CDR2 SQIVND (reference sequence). The CDR3 is 14 amino acids. V was shortened by 1 base and J by 7 bases, with 11 bases between the two germline ends. The CDR3 DNA follows: TGTGCCAGTAGTATAGCAGGGGATCAACAGCCCCAGCATTTT. Encoded protein: CASSIAGDQQPQHF.

This clone has only one observation. J is TRBJ2-7 and V is TRBV21-1; TRBD1, the D gene given by the table, was not confirmed from the DNA. TRBV21-1 is tagged as a pseudogene. The length of the CDR3 is 18 residues. The chain's CDR3 is CASSKMIRQQEPVYEQYF. DNA for the CDR3: TGTGCCAGCAGCAAAATGATTCGCCAACAGGAGCCCGTATACGAGCAGTACTTC.

V is TRBV5-1 and J is TRBJ2-7, with 7 bases matching TRBD1. CDR3 size: 14 residues. The V gene's germline CDR1 is SGHRS and CDR2 YFSETQ. The J segment lost 4 bases and the V segment lost 2 bases, leaving 6 bases of the junction unmatched. CDR3 residues: CASSFGTVEYEQYF. The CDR3 nucleotides read TGCGCCAGCAGCTTTGGGACAGTTGAGTACGAGCAGTACTTC.

The chain is built from TRBV6-1 and TRBJ1-1; 7 positions agree with TRBD1. J was trimmed by 11 bases and V by 1 base; bases with no gene match: 13. The germline V gene encodes CDR1 MNHNS and CDR2 SASEGT. This CDR3 spans 15 amino acids. DNA for the CDR3: TGTGCCAGCAGTGAAGAACAGGGGCCCGGGTACCAGGCTTTCTTT. Residues: CASSEEQGPGYQAFF.

The chain has TRBV15 and TRBJ1-4; D unresolved. The CDR3 sequence is 14 residues long. The germline CDR1 and CDR2 sequences are LNHNV and YYDKDF (reference sequence). The V and J ends lost 6 bases and 6 bases respectively, with 14 bases between them. The CDR3 region has the DNA TGTGCCACCAGAGAAAGGGATTCCGATGAAAAACTGTTTTTT. Translated, it gives CATRERDSDEKLFF.

The rearrangement joins TRBV7-2 to TRBJ2-7; D possibly corresponds to TRBD2 (5 bases). V was shortened by 0 bases and J by 4 bases, with 16 bases between the two germline ends. This CDR3 has 16 residues. Germline values: CDR1 SGHTA, CDR2 FQGNSA. The CDR3: CASSLAPGVSIYEQYF. The CDR3 coding sequence is TGTGCCAGCAGCTTAGCGCCCGGGGTTTCGATTTACGAGCAGTACTTC. The variable domain in full, completed from reference TRBV7-2 and TRBJ2-7, reads GAGVSQSPSNKVTEKGKDVELRCDPISGHTALYWYRQSLGQGLEFLIYFQGNSAPDKSGLPSDRFSAERTGGSVSTLTIQRTQQEDSAVYLCASSLAPGVSIYEQYFGPGTRLTVT.

The V call is TRBV6-5, the J call TRBJ2-7, with D perhaps TRBD1 (5 bases). Trimming took off 0 bases at V and 6 bases at J, with 15 bases between the two ends. In germline, CDR1 is MNHEY, CDR2 SVGAGI. CDR3 length: 15 residues. The CDR3 region is CASSYSGRERVEQYF. The CDR3 bases are TGTGCCAGCAGTTACTCCGGCAGGGAAAGAGTCGAGCAGTACTTC.

The rearrangement joins TRBV9 to TRBJ2-5; 9 bases agree with TRBD1. This CDR3 spans 15 amino acids. V shed 3 bases, J shed 4 bases, and the junction held 7 bases outside the gene matches. Germline V gene lookup returns CDR1 SGDLS and CDR2 YYNGEE. In nucleotides, the CDR3 is TGTGCCAGCAGCGGAACAGGGGGCCGGGGAGAGACCCAGTACTTC. Its protein is CASSGTGGRGETQYF.

This rearrangement joins TRBV23-1 to TRBJ2-7, with a tentative D call TRBD2 (6 bases). TRBV23-1 is an ORF; its function is uncertain. The CDR3 is 15 amino acids. V was clipped by 4 bases and J by 4 bases, with 17 bases between them. CDR3 protein: CASSLSGSPVYEQYF. The CDR3 coding sequence is TGCGCCAGCAGTCTCTCCGGGAGCCCGGTATACGAGCAGTACTTC.

The V and J genes are TRBV15 and TRBJ2-3; perhaps D is TRBD1 or TRBD2 (6 bases each). The germline V gene has CDR1 LNHNV and CDR2 YYDKDF (reference sequence). The germline V and J ends were trimmed by 5 bases and 2 bases, with 14 bases remaining between them. The CDR3 has 15 amino acids. The CDR3 DNA is TGTGCCACCAGCGGGGACTCGGGGGCCACAGATACGCAGTATTTT. Encoded protein: CATSGDSGATDTQYF. Full variable domain (remainder filled in from reference TRBV15 and TRBJ2-3): DAMVIQNPRYQVTQFGKPVTLSCSQTLNHNVMYWYQQKSSQAPKLLFHYYDKDFNNEADTPDNFQSRRPNTSFCFLDIRSPGLGDTAMYLCATSGDSGATDTQYFGPGTRLTVL.

This clone is classed as medium-sized. The chain recombines TRBV4-3 with TRBJ2-1, with a tentative D call TRBD2 (6 bases). Germline V CDR1 and CDR2: LGHNA, YSLEER. The CDR3 has 15 amino acids. V was shortened by 0 bases and J by 4 bases, with 10 bases between the two germline ends. CDR3 sequence reads: CASSQDHSGYNEQFF. The CDR3 DNA sequence: TGCGCCAGCAGCCAAGATCACAGCGGGTACAATGAGCAGTTCTTC.

This clone is labeled medium-sized. This chain links TRBV6-5 with TRBJ1-2; the D is unclear. The CDR3 extends over 15 amino acids. V gave up 5 bases and J gave up 4 bases, with 17 bases separating them. CDR1 MNHEY and CDR2 SVGAGI come from the germline V gene. CDR3 sequence: CASSPQPVEGYGYTF. The CDR3 DNA is TGTGCCAGCAGTCCACAGCCCGTTGAAGGCTATGGCTACACCTTC.

This clone was seen just once. V usage is TRBV30 and J usage is TRBJ2-7; D is possibly TRBD1 (5 bases). In germline, CDR1 is GTSNPN, CDR2 SVGIG (reference sequence). The CDR3 length is 13 residues. V shed 2 bases and J shed 2 bases, with 10 bases lying between them. The CDR3 region is CAWSTGTPYEQYF. For the CDR3, the DNA is TGTGCCTGGAGTACAGGAACCCCCTACGAGCAGTACTTC.

In regard to this clone: Other DNA sequences within the sample encode an identical CDR3. The V and J genes are TRBV9 and TRBJ2-2; 11 bases fit TRBD2. Germline V CDR1 and CDR2: SGDLS, YYNGEE. Trimming at V came to 3 bases and at J to 3 bases, leaving 4 bases not matched to a gene. The CDR3 has 16 residues. The CDR3 loop reads CASSARLAGHTGELFF. Written as DNA, the CDR3 is TGTGCCAGCAGCGCACGACTAGCGGGGCACACCGGGGAGCTGTTTTTT. Supplemented by reference TRBV9 and TRBJ2-2, the full variable domain reads DSGVTQTPKHLITATGQRVTLRCSPRSGDLSVYWYQQSLDQGLQFLIQYYNGEERAKGNILERFSAQQFPDLHSELNLSSLELGDSALYFCASSARLAGHTGELFFGEGSRLTVL.

CDR3 bases: TGTGCCAGTAGTATTTCCGCGGGGAGCACAGATACGCAGTATTTT. Its translation is CASSISAGSTDTQYF. The V call is TRBV19, the J call TRBJ2-3; a weak D match, TRBD2 (6 bases). Trimming took off 3 bases at V and 0 bases at J, with 10 bases between the two ends. The germline V gene has CDR1 LNHDA and CDR2 SQIVND (reference sequence). The CDR3 is made up of 15 amino acids.

The chain combines TRBV19 with TRBJ2-7; 10 bases line up with TRBD1. The trim removed 4 bases at V and 0 bases at J, leaving 3 bases unmatched. Germline-derived CDR1 and CDR2 are LNHDA and SQIVND (reference sequence). This CDR3 comprises 15 residues. The CDR3 sequence: CASSRGTGASYEQYF. CDR3 DNA: TGTGCCAGTAGTAGGGGGACAGGGGCCTCCTACGAGCAGTACTTC.

The chain combines TRBV4-2 with TRBJ1-2; weak D call: TRBD1 (6 bases). The germline V and J ends were trimmed by 1 base and 5 bases, with 14 bases remaining between them. Per germline, CDR1 LGHNA and CDR2 YNFKEQ. The CDR3 sequence is 15 residues long. The CDR3 reads CASSQAGEGGYGYTF. The CDR3 DNA follows: TGTGCCAGCAGCCAAGCAGGGGAGGGGGGGTATGGCTACACCTTC.

This chain joins TRBV27 and TRBJ2-2, with D uncertain. The CDR3 runs 13 residues. Germline V gives CDR1 MNHEY, CDR2 SMNVEV (reference sequence). V was trimmed by 3 bases and J by 0 bases, leaving 2 bases between them. DNA of the CDR3: TGTGCCAGCAGTTTTACGAACACCGGGGAGCTGTTTTTT. This sequence encodes CASSFTNTGELFF.

The chain couples TRBV4-2 to TRBJ1-2; D is ambiguous. Trimming took 0 bases from V and 3 from J, leaving 8 bases between them. Germline V CDR1 and CDR2: LGHNA, YNFKEQ. This CDR3 region has 14 residues. CDR3 loop: CASSQDSGHYGYTF. The CDR3 coding sequence is TGTGCCAGCAGCCAAGATTCAGGCCACTATGGCTACACCTTC.

This chain joins TRBV18 and TRBJ2-7; a weak D match, TRBD1 (6 bases). The germline gives CDR1 KGHSH, CDR2 LQKENI. V was trimmed by 3 bases and J by 7 bases, leaving 10 bases between them. CDR3 size: 12 residues. CDR3 nucleotides: TGTGCCAGCTCACCTTTGGGGACAGAGCAGTACTTC. It translates to CASSPLGTEQYF.

This chain joins TRBV30 and TRBJ1-4; D possibly corresponds to TRBD1 (6 bases). Looked up from germline, CDR1 is GTSNPN and CDR2 is SVGIG (reference sequence). V was trimmed by 2 bases and J by 0 bases, leaving 16 bases between them. The CDR3 extends over 17 amino acids. The CDR3 nucleotides read TGTGCCTGGAGTAACAAACGAGGGGGGTCAACTAATGAAAAACTGTTTTTT. It codes for CAWSNKRGGSTNEKLFF. Filled out from reference TRBV30 and TRBJ1-4, the complete variable domain reads SQTIHQWPATLVQPVGSPLSLECTVEGTSNPNLYWYRQAAGRGLQLLFYSVGIGQISSEVPQNLSASRPQDRQFILSSKKLLLSDSGFYLCAWSNKRGGSTNEKLFFGSGTQLSVL.